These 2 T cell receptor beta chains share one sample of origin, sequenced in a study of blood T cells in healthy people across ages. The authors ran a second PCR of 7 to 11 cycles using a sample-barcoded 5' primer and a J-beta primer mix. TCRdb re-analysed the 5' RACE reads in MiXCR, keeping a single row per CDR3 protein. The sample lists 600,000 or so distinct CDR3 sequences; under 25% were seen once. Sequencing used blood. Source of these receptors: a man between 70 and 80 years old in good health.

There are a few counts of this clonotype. The CDR3: CASSQYLAGNNEQFF. The DNA for the CDR3 is TGTGCCAGCAGCCAGTACTTAGCGGGGAACAATGAGCAGTTCTTC. J is TRBJ2-1 and V is TRBV3-1, with 8 bases lining up with TRBD2. The CDR3 contains 15 residues. V lost 3 bases, J lost 5 bases, and 6 bases stayed unmatched. Per germline, CDR1 LGHDT and CDR2 YNNKEL (reference sequence).

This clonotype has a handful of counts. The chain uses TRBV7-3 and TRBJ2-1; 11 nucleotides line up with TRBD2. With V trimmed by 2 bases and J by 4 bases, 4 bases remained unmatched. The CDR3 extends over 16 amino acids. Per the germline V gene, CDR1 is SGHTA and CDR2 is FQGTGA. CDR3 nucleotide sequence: TGTGCCAGCAGCTTACTGGGACTAGCGGCTTACAATGAGCAGTTCTTC. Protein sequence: CASSLLGLAAYNEQFF.